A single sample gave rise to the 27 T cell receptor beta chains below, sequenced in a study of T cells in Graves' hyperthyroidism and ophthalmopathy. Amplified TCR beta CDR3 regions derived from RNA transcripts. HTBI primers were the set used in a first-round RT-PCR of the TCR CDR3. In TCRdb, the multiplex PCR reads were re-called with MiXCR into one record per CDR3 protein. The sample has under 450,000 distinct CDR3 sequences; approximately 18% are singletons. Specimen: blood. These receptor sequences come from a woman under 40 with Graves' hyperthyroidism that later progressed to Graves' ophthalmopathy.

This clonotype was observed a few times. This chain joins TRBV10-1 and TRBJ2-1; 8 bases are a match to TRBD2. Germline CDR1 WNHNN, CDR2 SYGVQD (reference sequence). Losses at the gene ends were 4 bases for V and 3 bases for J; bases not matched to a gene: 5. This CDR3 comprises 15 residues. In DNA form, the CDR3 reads TGCGCCAGCAGTGGAACGGGGGGGCTCTACAATGAGCAGTTCTTC. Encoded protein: CASSGTGGLYNEQFF.

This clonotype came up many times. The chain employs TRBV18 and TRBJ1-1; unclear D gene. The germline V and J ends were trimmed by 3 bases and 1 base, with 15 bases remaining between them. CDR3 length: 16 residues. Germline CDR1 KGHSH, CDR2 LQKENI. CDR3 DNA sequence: TGTGCCAGCTCACCCAGAATAAGTACAGAGAACACTGAAGCTTTCTTT. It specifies CASSPRISTENTEAFF.

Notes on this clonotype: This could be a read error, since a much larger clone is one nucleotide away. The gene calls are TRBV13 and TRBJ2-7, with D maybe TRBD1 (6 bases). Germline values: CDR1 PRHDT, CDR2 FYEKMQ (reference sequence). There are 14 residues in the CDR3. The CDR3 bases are TGTGCCAGCAGCTTAGGGGGGGCCGTCTACGAGCAGCACTTC. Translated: CASSLGGAVYEQHF.

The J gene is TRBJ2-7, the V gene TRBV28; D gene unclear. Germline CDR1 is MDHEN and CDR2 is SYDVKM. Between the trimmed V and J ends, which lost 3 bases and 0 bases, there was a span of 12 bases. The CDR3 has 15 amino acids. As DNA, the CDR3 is TGTGCCAGCAGTTTGGGCAGTATAAGCTCCTACGAGCAGTACTTC. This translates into CASSLGSISSYEQYF.

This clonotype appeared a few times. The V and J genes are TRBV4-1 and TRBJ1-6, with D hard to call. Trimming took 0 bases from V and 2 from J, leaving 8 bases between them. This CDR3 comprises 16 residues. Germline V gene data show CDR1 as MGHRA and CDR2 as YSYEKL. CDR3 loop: CASSQDSTAYNSPLHF. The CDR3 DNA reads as TGCGCCAGCAGCCAAGATAGCACAGCCTATAATTCACCCCTCCACTTT.

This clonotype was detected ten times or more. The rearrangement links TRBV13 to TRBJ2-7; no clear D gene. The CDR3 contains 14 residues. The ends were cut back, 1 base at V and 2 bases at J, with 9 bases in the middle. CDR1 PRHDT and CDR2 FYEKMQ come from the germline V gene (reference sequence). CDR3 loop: CASSLADGTYEQYF. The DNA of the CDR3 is TGTGCCAGCAGCTTAGCGGACGGTACCTACGAGCAGTACTTC.

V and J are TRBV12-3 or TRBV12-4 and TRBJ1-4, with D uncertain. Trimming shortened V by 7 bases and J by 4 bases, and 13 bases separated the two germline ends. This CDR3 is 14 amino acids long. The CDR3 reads CASTSDASNEKLFF. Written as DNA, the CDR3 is TGTGCCAGCACCTCGGACGCGAGTAATGAAAAACTGTTTTTT.

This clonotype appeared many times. The CDR3 region has the DNA TGTGCCAGCAGTTTAAGACTAGTCTCAGATACGCAGTATTTT. This translates into CASSLRLVSDTQYF. The chain links TRBV27 to TRBJ2-3; D possibly corresponds to TRBD2 (6 bases). V lost 2 bases and J 4 bases, leaving 10 bases between the germline ends. Germline-derived CDR1 and CDR2 are MNHEY and SMNVEV (reference sequence). CDR3 length: 14 amino acids.

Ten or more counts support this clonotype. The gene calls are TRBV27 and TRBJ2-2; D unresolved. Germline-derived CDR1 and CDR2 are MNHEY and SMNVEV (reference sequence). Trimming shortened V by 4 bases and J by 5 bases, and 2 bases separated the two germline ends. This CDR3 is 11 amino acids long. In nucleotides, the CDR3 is TGTGCCAGCAGTTCTACCGGGGAGCTGTTTTTT. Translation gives CASSSTGELFF.

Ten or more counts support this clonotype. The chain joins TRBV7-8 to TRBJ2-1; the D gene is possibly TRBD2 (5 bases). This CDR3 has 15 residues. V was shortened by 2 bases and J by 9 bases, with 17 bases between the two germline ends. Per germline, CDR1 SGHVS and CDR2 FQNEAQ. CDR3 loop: CASSLKSSKSSEQFF. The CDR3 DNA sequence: TGTGCCAGCAGCTTAAAGTCTAGCAAATCGTCTGAGCAGTTCTTC.

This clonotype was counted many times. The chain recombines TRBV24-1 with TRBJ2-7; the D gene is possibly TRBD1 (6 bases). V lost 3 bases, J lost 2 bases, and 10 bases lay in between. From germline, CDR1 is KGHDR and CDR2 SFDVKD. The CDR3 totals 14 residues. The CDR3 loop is CATSDTGTTYEQYF. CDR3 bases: TGTGCCACCAGTGATACCGGGACAACCTACGAGCAGTACTTC.

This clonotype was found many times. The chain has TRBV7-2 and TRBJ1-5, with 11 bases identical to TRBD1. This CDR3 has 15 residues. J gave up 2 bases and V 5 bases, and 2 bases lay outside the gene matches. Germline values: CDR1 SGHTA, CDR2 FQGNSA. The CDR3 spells CASSPGQGGNQPQHF. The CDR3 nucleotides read TGTGCCAGCAGCCCGGGACAGGGGGGCAATCAGCCCCAGCATTTT.

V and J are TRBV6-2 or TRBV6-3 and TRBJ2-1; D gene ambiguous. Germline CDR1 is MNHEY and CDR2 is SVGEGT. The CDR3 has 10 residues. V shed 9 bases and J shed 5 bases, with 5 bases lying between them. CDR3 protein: CASSHNEQFF. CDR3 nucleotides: TGTGCCAGTTCTCACAATGAGCAGTTCTTC.

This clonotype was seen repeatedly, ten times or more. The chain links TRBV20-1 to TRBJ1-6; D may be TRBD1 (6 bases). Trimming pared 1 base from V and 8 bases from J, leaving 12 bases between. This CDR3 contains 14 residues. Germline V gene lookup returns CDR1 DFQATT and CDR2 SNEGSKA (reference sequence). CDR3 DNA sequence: TGCAGTGCTAGAGTGGGGGCTGTGGATTCACCCCTCCACTTT. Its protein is CSARVGAVDSPLHF.

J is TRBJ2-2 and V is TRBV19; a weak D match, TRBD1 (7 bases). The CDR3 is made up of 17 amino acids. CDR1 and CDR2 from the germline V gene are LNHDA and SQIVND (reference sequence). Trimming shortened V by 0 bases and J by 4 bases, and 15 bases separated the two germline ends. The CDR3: CASSIDLRRGRTGELFF. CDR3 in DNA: TGTGCCAGTAGTATAGATCTTCGGAGGGGGCGCACCGGGGAGCTGTTTTTT.

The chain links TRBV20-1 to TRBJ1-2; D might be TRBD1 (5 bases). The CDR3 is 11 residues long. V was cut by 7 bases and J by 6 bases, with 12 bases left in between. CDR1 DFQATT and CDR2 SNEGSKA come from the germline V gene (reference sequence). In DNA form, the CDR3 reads TGCAGTGGATTCGACAGAAATGGCTACACCTTC. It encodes CSGFDRNGYTF.

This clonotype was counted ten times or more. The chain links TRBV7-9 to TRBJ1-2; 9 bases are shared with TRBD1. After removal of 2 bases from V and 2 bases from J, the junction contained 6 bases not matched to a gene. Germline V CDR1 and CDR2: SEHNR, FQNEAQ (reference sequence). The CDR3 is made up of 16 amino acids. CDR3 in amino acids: CASSLPKTGGNYGYTF. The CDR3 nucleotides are TGTGCCAGCAGCTTACCAAAGACAGGGGGAAACTATGGCTACACCTTC.

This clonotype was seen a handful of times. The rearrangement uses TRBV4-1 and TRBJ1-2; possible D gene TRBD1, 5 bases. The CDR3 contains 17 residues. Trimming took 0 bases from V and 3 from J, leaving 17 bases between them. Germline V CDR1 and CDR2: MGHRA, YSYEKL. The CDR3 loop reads CASSQDSFGTDYYGYTF. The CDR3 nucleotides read TGCGCCAGCAGCCAAGATAGCTTCGGGACGGATTACTATGGCTACACCTTC.

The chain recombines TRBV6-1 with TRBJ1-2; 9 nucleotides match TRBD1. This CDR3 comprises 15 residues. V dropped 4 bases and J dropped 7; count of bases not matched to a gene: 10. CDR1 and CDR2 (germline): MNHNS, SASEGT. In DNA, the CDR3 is TGTGCCAGCAGTGCCGGGACAGGGAACTTCCGTGGCTACACCTTC. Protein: CASSAGTGNFRGYTF.

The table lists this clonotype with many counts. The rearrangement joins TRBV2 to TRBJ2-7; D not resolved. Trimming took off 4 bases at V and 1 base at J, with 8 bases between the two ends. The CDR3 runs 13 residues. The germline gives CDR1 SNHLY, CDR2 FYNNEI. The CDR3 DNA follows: TGTGCCAGCAGTGCGGGTCGATCCTACGAGCAGTACTTC. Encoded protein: CASSAGRSYEQYF.

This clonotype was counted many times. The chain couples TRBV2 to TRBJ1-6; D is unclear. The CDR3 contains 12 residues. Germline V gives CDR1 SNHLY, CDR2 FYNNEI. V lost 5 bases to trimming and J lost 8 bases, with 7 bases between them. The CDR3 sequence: CASSHLDSPLHF. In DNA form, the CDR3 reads TGTGCCAGCAGTCATCTTGATTCACCCCTCCACTTT.

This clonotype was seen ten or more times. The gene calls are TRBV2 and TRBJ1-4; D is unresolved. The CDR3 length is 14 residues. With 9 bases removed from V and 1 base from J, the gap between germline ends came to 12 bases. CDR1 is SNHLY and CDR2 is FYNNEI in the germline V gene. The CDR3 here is CASVRSLTNEKLFF. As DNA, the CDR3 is TGTGCCAGTGTGCGTAGTCTAACTAATGAAAAACTGTTTTTT.

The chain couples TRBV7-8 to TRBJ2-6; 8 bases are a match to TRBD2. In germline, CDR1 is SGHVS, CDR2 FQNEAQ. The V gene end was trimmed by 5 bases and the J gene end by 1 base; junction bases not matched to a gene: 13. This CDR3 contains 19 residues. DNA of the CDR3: TGTGCCAGCAGCGCCGGGAGGGTGTTTGGGTCTTCTGGGGCCAACGTCCTGACTTTC. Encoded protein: CASSAGRVFGSSGANVLTF.

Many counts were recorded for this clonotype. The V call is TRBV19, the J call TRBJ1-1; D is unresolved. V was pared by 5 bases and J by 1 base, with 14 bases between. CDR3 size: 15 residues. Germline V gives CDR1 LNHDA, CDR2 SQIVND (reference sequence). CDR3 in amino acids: CASSSDPQRNTEAFF. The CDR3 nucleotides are TGTGCCAGTAGTTCGGACCCACAACGGAACACTGAAGCTTTCTTT.

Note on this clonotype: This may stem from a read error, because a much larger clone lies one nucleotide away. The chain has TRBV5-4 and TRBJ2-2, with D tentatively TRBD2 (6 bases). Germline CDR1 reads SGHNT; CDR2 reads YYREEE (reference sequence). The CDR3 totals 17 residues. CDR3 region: CTSSLAKGLFATGELFF. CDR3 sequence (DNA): TGTACCAGCAGCTTGGCAAAGGGACTCTTCGCGACCGGGGAGCTGTTTTTT.

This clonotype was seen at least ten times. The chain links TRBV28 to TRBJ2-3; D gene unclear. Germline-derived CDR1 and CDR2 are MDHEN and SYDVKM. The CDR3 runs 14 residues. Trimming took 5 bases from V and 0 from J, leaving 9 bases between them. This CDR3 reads CASSPAPSTDTQYF. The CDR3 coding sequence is TGTGCCAGCAGTCCAGCCCCTAGCACAGATACGCAGTATTTT.

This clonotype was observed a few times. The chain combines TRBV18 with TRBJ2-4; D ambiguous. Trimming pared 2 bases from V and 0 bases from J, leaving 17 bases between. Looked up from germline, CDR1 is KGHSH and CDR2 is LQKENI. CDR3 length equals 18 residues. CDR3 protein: CASSPGMRYPLAKNIQYF. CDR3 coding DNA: TGTGCCAGCTCACCAGGAATGAGATATCCTTTAGCCAAAAACATTCAGTACTTC.